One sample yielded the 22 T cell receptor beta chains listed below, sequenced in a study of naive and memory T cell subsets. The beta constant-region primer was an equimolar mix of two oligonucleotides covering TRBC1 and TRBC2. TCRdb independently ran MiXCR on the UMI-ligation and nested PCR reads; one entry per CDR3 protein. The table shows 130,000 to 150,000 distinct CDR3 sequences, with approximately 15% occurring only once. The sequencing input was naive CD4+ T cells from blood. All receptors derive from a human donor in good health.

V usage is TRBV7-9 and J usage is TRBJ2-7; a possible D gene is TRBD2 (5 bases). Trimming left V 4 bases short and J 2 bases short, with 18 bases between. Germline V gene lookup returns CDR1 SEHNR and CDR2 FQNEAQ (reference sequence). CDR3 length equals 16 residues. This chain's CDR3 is CASSSRAPDSAYEQYF. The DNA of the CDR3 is TGTGCCAGCAGCTCTAGAGCCCCGGACTCTGCCTACGAGCAGTACTTC. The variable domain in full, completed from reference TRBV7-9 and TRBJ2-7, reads DTGVSQNPRHKITKRGQNVTFRCDPISEHNRLYWYRQTLGQGPEFLTYFQNEAQLEKSRLLSDRFSAERPKGSFSTLEIQRTEQGDSAMYLCASSSRAPDSAYEQYFGPGTRLTVT.

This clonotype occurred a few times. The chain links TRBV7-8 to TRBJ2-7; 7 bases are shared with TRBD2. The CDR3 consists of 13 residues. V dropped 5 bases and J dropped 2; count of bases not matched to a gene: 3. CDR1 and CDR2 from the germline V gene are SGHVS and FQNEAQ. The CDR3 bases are TGTGCCAGCAGCCAAGGACTAGCCTACGAGCAGTACTTC. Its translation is CASSQGLAYEQYF.

The CDR3 coding sequence is TGTGCCTGGAGTGGAAAGATGAACACTGAAGCTTTCTTT. Its translation is CAWSGKMNTEAFF. The chain has TRBV30 and TRBJ1-1; D ambiguous. Germline CDR1 GTSNPN, CDR2 SVGIG (reference sequence). The CDR3 runs 13 residues. V was trimmed by 1 base and J by 0 bases, leaving 6 bases between them.

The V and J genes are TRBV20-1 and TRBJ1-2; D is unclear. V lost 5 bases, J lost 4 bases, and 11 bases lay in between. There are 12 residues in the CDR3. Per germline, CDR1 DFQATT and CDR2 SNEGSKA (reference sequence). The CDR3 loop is CSAYTAIYGYTF. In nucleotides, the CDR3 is TGCAGTGCTTATACAGCTATCTATGGCTACACCTTC.

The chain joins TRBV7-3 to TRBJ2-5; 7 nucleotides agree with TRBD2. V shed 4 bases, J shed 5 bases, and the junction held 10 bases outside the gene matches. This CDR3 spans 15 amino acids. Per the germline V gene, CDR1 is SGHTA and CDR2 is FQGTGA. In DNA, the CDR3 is TGTGCCAGCAGCTGGGGGAGCGGGAAGATGGAGACCCAGTACTTC. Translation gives CASSWGSGKMETQYF.

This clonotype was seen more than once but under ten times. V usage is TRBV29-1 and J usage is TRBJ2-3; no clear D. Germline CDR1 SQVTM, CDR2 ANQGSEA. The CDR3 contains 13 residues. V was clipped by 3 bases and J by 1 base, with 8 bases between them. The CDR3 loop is CSVEVQGTDTQYF. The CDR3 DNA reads TGCAGCGTTGAGGTCCAGGGCACAGATACGCAGTATTTT.

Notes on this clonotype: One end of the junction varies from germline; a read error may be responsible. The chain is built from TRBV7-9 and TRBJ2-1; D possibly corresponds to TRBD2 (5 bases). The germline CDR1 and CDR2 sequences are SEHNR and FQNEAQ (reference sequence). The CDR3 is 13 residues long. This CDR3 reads CASSPPAGNKQFF. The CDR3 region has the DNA TGTGCCAGCAGCCCACCGGCGGGCAATAAGCAGTTCTTC.

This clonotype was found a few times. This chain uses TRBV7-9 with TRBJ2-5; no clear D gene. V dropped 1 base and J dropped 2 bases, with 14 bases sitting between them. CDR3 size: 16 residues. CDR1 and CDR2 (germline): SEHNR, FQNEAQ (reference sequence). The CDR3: CASSLGVDVGQETQYF. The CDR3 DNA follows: TGTGCCAGCAGCTTAGGGGTCGACGTAGGGCAAGAGACCCAGTACTTC.

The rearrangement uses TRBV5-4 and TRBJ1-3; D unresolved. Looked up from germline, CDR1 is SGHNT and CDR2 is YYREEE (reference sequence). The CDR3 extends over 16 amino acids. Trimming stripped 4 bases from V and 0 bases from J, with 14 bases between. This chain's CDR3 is CASSLGRGTSGNTIYF. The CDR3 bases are TGTGCCAGCAGCCTTGGACGGGGAACCTCTGGAAACACCATATATTTT.

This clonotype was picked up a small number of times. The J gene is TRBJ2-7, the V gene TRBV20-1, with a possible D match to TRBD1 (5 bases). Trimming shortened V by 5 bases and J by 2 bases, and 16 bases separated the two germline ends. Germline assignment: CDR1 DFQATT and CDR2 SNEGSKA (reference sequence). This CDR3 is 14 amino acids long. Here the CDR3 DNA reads TGCAGTGCTCCTATAGGGGCCAGAACCTACGAGCAGTACTTC. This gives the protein CSAPIGARTYEQYF.

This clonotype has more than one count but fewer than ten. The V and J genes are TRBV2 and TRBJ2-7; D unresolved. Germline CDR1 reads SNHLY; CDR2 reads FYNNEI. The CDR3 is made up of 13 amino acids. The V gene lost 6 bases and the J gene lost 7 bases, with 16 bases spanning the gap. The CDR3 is CASSVSEAHEQYF. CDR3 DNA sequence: TGTGCCAGCAGCGTAAGCGAGGCGCATGAGCAGTACTTC.

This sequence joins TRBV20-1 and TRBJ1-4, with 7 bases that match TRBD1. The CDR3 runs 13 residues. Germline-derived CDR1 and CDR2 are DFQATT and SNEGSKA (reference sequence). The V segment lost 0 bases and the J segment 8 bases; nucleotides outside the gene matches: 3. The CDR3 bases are TGCAGTGCTAGAGATCCAGGGGGAGAAAAACTGTTTTTT. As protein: CSARDPGGEKLFF.

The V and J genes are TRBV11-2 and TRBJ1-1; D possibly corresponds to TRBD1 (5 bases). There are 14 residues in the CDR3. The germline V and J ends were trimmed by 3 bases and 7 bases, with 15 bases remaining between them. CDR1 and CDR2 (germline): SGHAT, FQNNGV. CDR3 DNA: TGTGCCAGCAGCTTTTTTACAGGATGGGGTGAAGCTTTCTTT. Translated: CASSFFTGWGEAFF.

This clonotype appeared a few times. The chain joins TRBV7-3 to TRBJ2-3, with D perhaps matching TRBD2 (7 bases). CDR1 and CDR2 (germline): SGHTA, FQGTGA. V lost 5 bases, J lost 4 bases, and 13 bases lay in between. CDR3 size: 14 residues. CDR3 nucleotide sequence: TGTGCCAGCAGCCGTGGGGGGGCGGCAGATACGCAGTATTTT. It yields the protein CASSRGGAADTQYF.

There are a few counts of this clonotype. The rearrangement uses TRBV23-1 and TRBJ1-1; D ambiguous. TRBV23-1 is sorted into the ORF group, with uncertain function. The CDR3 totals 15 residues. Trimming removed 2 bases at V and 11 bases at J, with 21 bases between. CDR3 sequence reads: CASSQVVRHLGIAFF. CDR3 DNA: TGCGCCAGCAGTCAAGTCGTGAGGCATCTGGGGATCGCTTTCTTT.

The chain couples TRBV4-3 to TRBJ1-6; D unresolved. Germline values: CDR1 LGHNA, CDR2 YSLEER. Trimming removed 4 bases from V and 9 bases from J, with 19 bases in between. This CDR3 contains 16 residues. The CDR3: CASSRQTTGIGSPLHF. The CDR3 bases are TGCGCCAGCAGCCGTCAAACTACGGGGATCGGTTCACCCCTCCACTTT.

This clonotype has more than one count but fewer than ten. The CDR3 DNA sequence: TGCAGCGTTGCCCCGGCGAACACCGGGGAGCTGTTTTTT. Its protein product is CSVAPANTGELFF. The rearrangement uses TRBV29-1 and TRBJ2-2; unclear D gene. The CDR3 is made up of 13 amino acids. The germline V gene has CDR1 SQVTM and CDR2 ANQGSEA. V lost 4 bases, J lost 0 bases, and 6 bases lay in between.

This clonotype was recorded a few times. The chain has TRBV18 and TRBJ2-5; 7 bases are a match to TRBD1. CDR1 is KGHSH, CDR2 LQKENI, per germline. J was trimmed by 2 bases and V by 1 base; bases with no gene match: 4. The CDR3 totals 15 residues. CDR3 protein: CASSPLYRGQETQYF. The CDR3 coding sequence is TGTGCCAGCTCACCACTTTACAGGGGACAAGAGACCCAGTACTTC.

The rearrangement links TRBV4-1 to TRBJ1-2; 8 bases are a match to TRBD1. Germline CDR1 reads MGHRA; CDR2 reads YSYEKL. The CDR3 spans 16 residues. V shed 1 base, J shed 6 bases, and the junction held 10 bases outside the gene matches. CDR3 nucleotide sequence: TGCGCCAGCAGCCAAGGATTATGGACAGGGAGAGATGGCTACACCTTC. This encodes CASSQGLWTGRDGYTF.

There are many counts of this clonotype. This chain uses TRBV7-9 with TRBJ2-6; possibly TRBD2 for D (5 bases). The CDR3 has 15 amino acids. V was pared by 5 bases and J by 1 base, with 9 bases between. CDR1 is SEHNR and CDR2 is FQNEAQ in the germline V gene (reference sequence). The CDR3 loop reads CASSRGGSGANVLTF. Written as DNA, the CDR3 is TGTGCCAGCAGCCGTGGCGGGTCTGGGGCCAACGTCCTGACTTTC.

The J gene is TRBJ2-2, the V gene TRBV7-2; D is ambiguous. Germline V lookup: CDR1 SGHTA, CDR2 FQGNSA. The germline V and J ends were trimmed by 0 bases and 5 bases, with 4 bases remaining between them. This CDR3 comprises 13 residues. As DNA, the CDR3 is TGTGCCAGCAGCTTAGCCGCAACCGGGGAGCTGTTTTTT. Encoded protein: CASSLAATGELFF. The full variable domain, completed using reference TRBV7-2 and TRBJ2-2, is GAGVSQSPSNKVTEKGKDVELRCDPISGHTALYWYRQSLGQGLEFLIYFQGNSAPDKSGLPSDRFSAERTGGSVSTLTIQRTQQEDSAVYLCASSLAATGELFFGEGSRLTVL.

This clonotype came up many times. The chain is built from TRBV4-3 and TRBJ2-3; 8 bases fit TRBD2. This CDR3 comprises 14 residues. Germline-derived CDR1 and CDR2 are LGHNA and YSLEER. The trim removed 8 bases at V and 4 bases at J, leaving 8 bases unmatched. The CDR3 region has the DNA TGCGCCAGCTCCGGGGGGGGAGTGGCAGATACGCAGTATTTT. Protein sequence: CASSGGGVADTQYF.